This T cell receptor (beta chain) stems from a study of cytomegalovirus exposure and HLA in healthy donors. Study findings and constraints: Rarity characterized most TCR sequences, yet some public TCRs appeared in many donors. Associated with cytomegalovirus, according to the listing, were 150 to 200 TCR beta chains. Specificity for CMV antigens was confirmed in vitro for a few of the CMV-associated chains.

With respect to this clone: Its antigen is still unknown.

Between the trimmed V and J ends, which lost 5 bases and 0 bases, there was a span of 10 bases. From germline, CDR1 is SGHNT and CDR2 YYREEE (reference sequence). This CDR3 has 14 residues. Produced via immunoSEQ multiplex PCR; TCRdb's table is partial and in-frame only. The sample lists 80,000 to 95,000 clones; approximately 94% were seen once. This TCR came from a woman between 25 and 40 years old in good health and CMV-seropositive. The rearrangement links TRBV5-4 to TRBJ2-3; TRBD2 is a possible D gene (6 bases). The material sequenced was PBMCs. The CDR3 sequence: CASSSTSSTDTQYF. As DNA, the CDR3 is TGTGCCAGCAGTTCGACTAGTAGCACAGATACGCAGTATTTT.